This T cell receptor beta chain was obtained from a study of T cell changes during pregnancy in multiple sclerosis. Germline assignment: CDR1 ENHRY and CDR2 SYGVKD. V shed 6 bases and J 3 bases; nucleotides not matched to a gene: 5. The CDR3 has 14 residues. Assay used: immunoSEQ multiplex PCR; TCRdb lists only in-frame clones, some missing. The sample has some 77,000 clones; over 75% are singletons. V is TRBV10-3 and J is TRBJ1-3; 7 bases align to TRBD1. This TCR was recovered from a female donor with multiple sclerosis, enrolled in a pregnancy study. The sample here was peripheral blood, taken before pregnancy. Written as DNA, the CDR3 is TGTGCCATCAGCCGACAGGGCGATGGAAACACCATATATTTT. Residues: CAISRQGDGNTIYF.